Detailed here is one T cell receptor (beta chain). The CDR3 runs 14 residues. The V end was cut by 8 bases, the J end by 4 bases, with 15 bases between. Per germline, CDR1 MDHEN and CDR2 SYDVKM. The age range of participants was about 18 to 90 years, with residence in roughly 25 US areas. Cohorts were determined from participant-reported clinical history. This sample is drawn from a study of blood T cell repertoires in COVID-19. How the authors handled the data: The authors estimated nucleated cell counts from reference gene primer amplification. Sequencing used immunoSEQ multiplex PCR; TCRdb keeps in-frame clones, though not all of them. That table furnishes V, J and clone size, whereas the DNA furnished D and trimming. The sample includes roughly 180,000 clones, more than 70% of them seen just once.

The rearrangement joins TRBV28 to TRBJ1-5; tentative D call: TRBD1 (6 bases). The TCR comes from a woman between 45 and 60 years old in a cohort exposed to, infected with or recovered from COVID-19 (not recorded which). The sequencing sample was made of PBMCs or T cells enriched from blood (not recorded which). The CDR3 DNA is TGTGCCAGCGTCCGGGACAAGGCGAATCAGCCCCAGCATTTT. Residues: CASVRDKANQPQHF.